What follows are 21 T cell receptor beta chains derived from one specimen sequenced in a study of PD-L1 blockade in urothelial cancer. Using immunoSEQ multiplex PCR, the repertoire was profiled, and TCRdb retains in-frame clones only, with some absent. Among roughly 100,000 clones listed, approximately 86% were seen once. Sequencing was performed on PBMCs, taken around atezolizumab (anti-PD-L1) treatment. The origin of the receptors is a man in his forties or fifties with urothelial cancer.

The CDR3 region is CASNRQGAQSSPLHF. As DNA, the CDR3 is TGTGCCAGCAATCGACAGGGGGCGCAGAGTTCACCCCTCCACTTT. The V gene is TRBV6-1, the J gene TRBJ1-6; TRBD1 aligns across 10 bases. CDR3 length equals 15 residues. Germline CDR1 MNHNS, CDR2 SASEGT. Trimming removed 7 bases from V and 9 bases from J; junction bases left unmatched: 9.

The V call is TRBV6-1, the J call TRBJ1-2; TRBD1 agrees at 9 bases. J lost 4 bases, V lost 4 bases, and 7 bases had no gene match. CDR1 and CDR2 (germline): MNHNS, SASEGT. The CDR3 runs to 15 residues. DNA for the CDR3: TGTGCCAGCAGTGGAAACAGGGGGCTAGGCTATGGCTACACCTTC. This encodes CASSGNRGLGYGYTF.

CDR3 nucleotide sequence: TGTGCCAGCAGCTTAGACAGGGCTATCTCTGGAAACACCATATATTTT. It is translated as CASSLDRAISGNTIYF. The chain carries TRBV7-6 and TRBJ1-3; maybe TRBD1 (6 bases). Germline values: CDR1 SGHVS, CDR2 FNYEAQ. The CDR3 totals 16 residues. V lost 1 base, J lost 0 bases, and 10 bases lay in between.

This rearrangement joins TRBV19 to TRBJ1-1; TRBD1 agrees at 8 bases. The CDR3 is made up of 16 amino acids. Trimming removed 5 bases from V and 7 bases from J; junction bases left unmatched: 15. Looked up from germline, CDR1 is LNHDA and CDR2 is SQIVND (reference sequence). CDR3 region: CASSPRGAGGVGEAFF. CDR3 nucleotide sequence: TGTGCCAGTAGTCCCCGCGGGGCAGGGGGCGTTGGTGAAGCTTTCTTT.

The gene calls are TRBV19 and TRBJ2-3; the D gene is possibly TRBD2 (6 bases). The CDR3 contains 16 residues. V was cut by 4 bases and J by 0 bases, with 14 bases left in between. Germline V lookup: CDR1 LNHDA, CDR2 SQIVND (reference sequence). The CDR3 region is CASSSTSRFSTDTQYF. The CDR3 DNA follows: TGTGCCAGTAGTAGCACTAGCAGGTTCAGCACAGATACGCAGTATTTT.

The chain carries TRBV5-4 and TRBJ2-2, with D perhaps matching TRBD1 (6 bases). The V end lost 4 bases, the J end lost 1 base, and 11 bases lay between the germline ends. Germline V gene sequence: CDR1 SGHNT, CDR2 YYREEE (reference sequence). This CDR3 comprises 15 residues. CDR3 DNA: TGTGCCAGCAGCCTTGGACAGAGGAACACCGGGGAGCTGTTTTTT. This translates into CASSLGQRNTGELFF.

The rearrangement uses TRBV7-3 and TRBJ2-5, with 12 bases fitting TRBD2. The CDR3 has 17 residues. Trimming at V came to 5 bases and at J to 4 bases, leaving 11 bases not matched to a gene. The germline V gene has CDR1 SGHTA and CDR2 FQGTGA. CDR3 nucleotide sequence: TGTGCCAGCAGCCAGGGGCTAGCGGGAGGGTTGAGAGAGACCCAGTACTTC. This sequence encodes CASSQGLAGGLRETQYF.

The rearrangement uses TRBV11-1 and TRBJ2-2; 7 nucleotides align to TRBD1. V lost 1 base to trimming and J lost 2 bases; unmatched junction nucleotides: 4. Germline CDR1 reads SGHAT; CDR2 reads FQDESV (reference sequence). There are 16 residues in the CDR3. CDR3 in DNA: TGTGCCAGCAGCTTAGAAGGGACAGTAAACACCGGGGAGCTGTTTTTT. Its translation: CASSLEGTVNTGELFF.

The rearrangement uses TRBV20-1 and TRBJ2-1; tentatively, D is TRBD2 (5 bases). CDR3 length equals 11 residues. Germline V gene lookup returns CDR1 DFQATT and CDR2 SNEGSKA (reference sequence). CDR3 nucleotide sequence: TGCTCCGCCGGGGATCCCAGTGAGCAGTTCTTC. Protein: CSAGDPSEQFF.

This rearrangement joins TRBV28 to TRBJ2-7; D is ambiguous. V dropped 3 bases and J dropped 2 bases, with 20 bases sitting between them. CDR3 length equals 17 residues. The germline V gene encodes CDR1 MDHEN and CDR2 SYDVKM. DNA of the CDR3: TGTGCCAGCAGTTTTATTTATAACAGTTTGGTGCCCTACGAGCAGTACTTC. It is translated as CASSFIYNSLVPYEQYF. Drawing the rest from reference TRBV28 and TRBJ2-7, the complete variable domain is DVKVTQSSRYLVKRTGEKVFLECVQDMDHENMFWYRQDPGLGLRLIYFSYDVKMKEKGDIPEGYSVSREKKERFSLILESASTNQTSMYLCASSFIYNSLVPYEQYFGPGTRLTVT.

The gene calls are TRBV7-9 and TRBJ2-2; 10 bases map to TRBD2. The CDR3 sequence is 18 residues long. With 3 bases clipped from V and 6 bases from J, the junction kept 13 bases outside the gene matches. Germline V CDR1 and CDR2: SEHNR, FQNEAQ (reference sequence). CDR3 amino acids: CASSFSLAGVSWPGELFF. In DNA, the CDR3 is TGTGCCAGCAGCTTCAGTCTAGCGGGAGTTAGTTGGCCCGGGGAGCTGTTTTTT.

V is TRBV9 and J is TRBJ2-1; 11 nucleotides align to TRBD2. The germline V gene has CDR1 SGDLS and CDR2 YYNGEE. Germline trimming cut 6 bases from V and 4 bases from J; bases unmatched to any gene: 6. The CDR3 length is 15 residues. In DNA form, the CDR3 reads TGTGCCAGCACCCTAGGACTAGCGGGTTACAATGAGCAGTTCTTC. Residues: CASTLGLAGYNEQFF.

The rearrangement joins TRBV6-4 to TRBJ2-3; the match to TRBD2 covers 11 bases. J gave up 3 bases and V 3 bases, and 5 bases lay outside the gene matches. This CDR3 region has 16 residues. Germline V gene lookup returns CDR1 MRHNA and CDR2 SNTAGT. The CDR3 region has the DNA TGTGCCAGCAGTGAAACCGGGACTAGCGGTACAGATACGCAGTATTTT. It yields the protein CASSETGTSGTDTQYF.

The table lists this clone with a few counts. This chain links TRBV6-1 with TRBJ2-3; TRBD2 agrees at 7 bases. Germline assignment: CDR1 MNHNS and CDR2 SASEGT. V lost 0 bases to trimming and J lost 2 bases; unmatched junction nucleotides: 8. The CDR3 runs to 17 residues. In DNA form, the CDR3 reads TGTGCCAGCAGTGAAGCGCATGATAGCGGGTACACAGATACGCAGTATTTT. This gives the protein CASSEAHDSGYTDTQYF.

The chain is built from TRBV10-3 and TRBJ2-5; TRBD1 might be the D (5 bases). V was clipped by 3 bases and J by 2 bases, with 19 bases between them. In germline, CDR1 is ENHRY, CDR2 SYGVKD. CDR3 length equals 17 residues. The CDR3 DNA is TGTGCCATCAGTGAAAAGTTAGGGGCGACAGATCAAGAGACCCAGTACTTC. It yields the protein CAISEKLGATDQETQYF.

The rearrangement uses TRBV7-9 and TRBJ2-1, with 9 bases aligning to TRBD2. CDR1 is SEHNR, CDR2 FQNEAQ, per germline (reference sequence). There are 17 residues in the CDR3. V lost 5 bases, J lost 3 bases, and 11 bases stayed unmatched. The CDR3 sequence: CASSHGASGKLYNEQFF. CDR3 DNA: TGTGCCAGCAGCCATGGTGCTAGCGGGAAACTCTACAATGAGCAGTTCTTC.

The V call is TRBV5-5, the J call TRBJ2-7; TRBD1 aligns across 8 bases. Per germline, CDR1 SGHKS and CDR2 YYEKEE (reference sequence). This CDR3 contains 15 residues. Trimming took 0 bases from V and 3 from J; bases not matched to a gene: 5. CDR3: CASSLAGQGLYEQYF. The CDR3 bases are TGTGCCAGCAGCTTGGCTGGACAGGGTCTCTACGAGCAGTACTTC. Complete variable domain (other parts from reference TRBV5-5 and TRBJ2-7): DAGVTQSPTHLIKTRGQQVTLRCSPISGHKSVSWYQQVLGQGPQFIFQYYEKEERGRGNFPDRFSARQFPNYSSELNVNALLLGDSALYLCASSLAGQGLYEQYFGPGTRLTVT.

The chain combines TRBV19 with TRBJ2-5; tentative D call: TRBD2 (6 bases). CDR1 and CDR2 (germline): LNHDA, SQIVND (reference sequence). V was cut by 10 bases and J by 4 bases, with 16 bases left in between. The CDR3 has 13 amino acids. The CDR3 here is CATSGGPVETQYF. The DNA of the CDR3 is TGTGCCACCTCAGGAGGGCCCGTAGAGACCCAGTACTTC. Full variable domain (rest looked up from reference TRBV19 and TRBJ2-5): DGGITQSPKYLFRKEGQNVTLSCEQNLNHDAMYWYRQDPGQGLRLIYYSQIVNDFQKGDIAEGYSVSREKKESFPLTVTSAQKNPTAFYLCATSGGPVETQYFGPGTRLLVL.

V gene TRBV6-5 combines with J gene TRBJ2-3; 10 bases are shared with TRBD2. The CDR3 is 15 residues long. The germline CDR1 and CDR2 sequences are MNHEY and SVGAGI. The ends lost 0 bases at V and 5 bases at J; junction bases unmatched: 2. The DNA of the CDR3 is TGTGCCAGCAGTTACTCGATAGCGGGAGGAGATACGCAGTATTTT. As protein: CASSYSIAGGDTQYF.

This chain uses TRBV5-4 with TRBJ1-4; 12 nucleotides align to TRBD1. J gave up 8 bases and V 2 bases, and 4 bases lay outside the gene matches. This CDR3 contains 15 residues. Germline lookup yields CDR1 SGHNT and CDR2 YYREEE (reference sequence). The CDR3 protein is CASSFGGQGAEKLFF. In DNA, the CDR3 is TGTGCCAGCAGCTTTGGGGGACAGGGGGCCGAAAAACTGTTTTTT.

The chain joins TRBV29-1 to TRBJ2-7, with a weak D call TRBD2 (6 bases). The CDR3 consists of 12 residues. Germline CDR1 SQVTM, CDR2 ANQGSEA. V gave up 4 bases and J gave up 2 bases, with 9 bases separating them. CDR3 coding DNA: TGCAGCGTTGGGAGGGGTCCCTACGAGCAGTACTTC. Its protein is CSVGRGPYEQYF.